Shown below are 15 T cell receptor beta chains from a single sample sequenced in a study of identical twins. TCRdb re-derived calls from the 5' RACE reads in MiXCR, one entry per CDR3 protein. In the table there are roughly 770,000 distinct CDR3 sequences, 15% to 20% of which are singletons. The sample was also reused in another study, on T cells expressing NK-cell markers.

Source material: PBMCs. Receptor source: a woman between 18 and 29 years old in good health.

This rearrangement joins TRBV10-2 to TRBJ2-7, with 7 bases aligning to TRBD1. Trimming took 6 bases from V and 3 from J; bases not matched to a gene: 2. The CDR3 length is 12 residues. The germline V gene encodes CDR1 WSHSY and CDR2 SAAADI. CDR3: CASRQGIYEQYF. CDR3 DNA: TGCGCCAGCAGACAGGGGATCTACGAGCAGTACTTC.

The chain has TRBV20-1 and TRBJ2-2; D is undetermined. The CDR3 totals 14 residues. Germline V gives CDR1 DFQATT, CDR2 SNEGSKA (reference sequence). V lost 3 bases and J 0 bases, leaving 8 bases between the germline ends. CDR3 coding DNA: TGCAGTGCTAGGAAGGGAACGAACACCGGGGAGCTGTTTTTT. Amino acids: CSARKGTNTGELFF.

The J gene is TRBJ2-2, the V gene TRBV6-5, with D perhaps being TRBD1 or TRBD2 (6 bases each). Per germline, CDR1 MNHEY and CDR2 SVGAGI. Trimming removed 1 base from V and 4 bases from J, with 10 bases in between. This CDR3 spans 15 amino acids. CDR3 nucleotide sequence: TGTGCCAGCAGTTACTGGGGGGCGGGCACCGGGGAGCTGTTTTTT. Translation gives CASSYWGAGTGELFF.

This clonotype was detected a few times. This chain links TRBV27 with TRBJ2-6; D unclear. Germline CDR1 reads MNHEY; CDR2 reads SMNVEV (reference sequence). V lost 5 bases and J lost 2, with 10 bases in between. The CDR3 extends over 15 amino acids. In DNA form, the CDR3 reads TGTGCCAGCAGTCCCACCTGGGCTGGGGCCAACGTCCTGACTTTC. Translating it yields CASSPTWAGANVLTF.

This clonotype appeared many times. The chain employs TRBV7-2 and TRBJ2-7; D remains ambiguous. CDR3 size: 12 residues. The V end was cut by 4 bases, the J end by 3 bases, with 7 bases between. The V gene's germline CDR1 is SGHTA and CDR2 FQGNSA. The CDR3 reads CASSWTYYEQYF. CDR3 nucleotides: TGTGCCAGCAGCTGGACCTACTACGAGCAGTACTTC. The complete variable domain, with remaining parts taken from reference TRBV7-2 and TRBJ2-7, reads GAGVSQSPSNKVTEKGKDVELRCDPISGHTALYWYRQSLGQGLEFLIYFQGNSAPDKSGLPSDRFSAERTGGSVSTLTIQRTQQEDSAVYLCASSWTYYEQYFGPGTRLTVT.

This clonotype was observed a few times. This chain uses TRBV12-3 or TRBV12-4 with TRBJ1-2; D unresolved. Between the trimmed V and J ends, which lost 0 bases and 4 bases, there was a span of 12 bases. The CDR3 loop spans 15 amino acids. The CDR3 sequence: CASSLAAEASYGYTF. CDR3 nucleotide sequence: TGTGCCAGCAGTTTAGCGGCAGAAGCCTCCTATGGCTACACCTTC.

The chain combines TRBV12-3 or TRBV12-4 with TRBJ1-2, with D unclear. This CDR3 spans 13 amino acids. The ends were cut back, 6 bases at V and 1 base at J, with 9 bases in the middle. Written as DNA, the CDR3 is TGTGCCAGCAGCCGGGCCCTTAACTATGGCTACACCTTC. Its translation: CASSRALNYGYTF.

This clonotype turned up a few times. The chain couples TRBV4-3 to TRBJ2-5; D perhaps matches TRBD2 (5 bases). V was cut by 1 base and J by 5 bases, with 17 bases left in between. This CDR3 region has 16 residues. The germline CDR1 and CDR2 sequences are LGHNA and YSLEER. CDR3 loop: CASSQVFEDSRETQYF. Written as DNA, the CDR3 is TGCGCCAGCAGCCAAGTATTTGAGGACTCCCGGGAGACCCAGTACTTC.

The chain employs TRBV4-2 and TRBJ2-5; 12 nucleotides align to TRBD2. Trimming took 4 bases from V and 3 from J; bases not matched to a gene: 12. This CDR3 comprises 18 residues. Looked up from germline, CDR1 is LGHNA and CDR2 is YNFKEQ. CDR3 region: CASSPRLAGEEGKETQYF. CDR3 DNA: TGTGCCAGCAGCCCCCGACTAGCGGGAGAAGAAGGGAAAGAGACCCAGTACTTC.

This chain uses TRBV12-3 or TRBV12-4 with TRBJ2-3; 11 bases fit TRBD2. J gave up 0 bases and V 7 bases, and 6 bases lay outside the gene matches. The CDR3 length is 16 residues. CDR3 coding DNA: TGTGCCAGCACCCATACTAGCGGGGGTAGCACAGATACGCAGTATTTT. It is translated as CASTHTSGGSTDTQYF.

In its sample, this clonotype was seen a few times. The V gene is TRBV4-3, the J gene TRBJ2-3; TRBD1 agrees at 8 bases. With V trimmed by 3 bases and J by 1 base, 3 bases remained unmatched. CDR1 LGHNA and CDR2 YSLEER come from the germline V gene. The CDR3 spans 15 residues. The CDR3 DNA is TGCGCCAGCAGCCAGACAGGGGATGGCACAGATACGCAGTATTTT. Residues: CASSQTGDGTDTQYF.

This clonotype was observed a few times. The chain couples TRBV24-1 to TRBJ2-3; 7 bases agree with TRBD1. CDR1 is KGHDR and CDR2 is SFDVKD in the germline V gene. V shed 4 bases, J shed 4 bases, and the junction held 7 bases outside the gene matches. The CDR3 runs to 15 residues. CDR3 residues: CATSEGNRGADTQYF. In nucleotides, the CDR3 is TGTGCCACCAGTGAAGGGAACAGGGGAGCAGATACGCAGTATTTT.

The table lists this clonotype with a few counts. The J gene is TRBJ2-7, the V gene TRBV10-3; either TRBD1 or TRBD2 may fit D (5 bases each). V gave up 4 bases and J gave up 2 bases, with 12 bases separating them. Germline values: CDR1 ENHRY, CDR2 SYGVKD. The CDR3 is 14 amino acids. DNA of the CDR3: TGTGCCATCAGTGCTGGGACCCGGACCTACGAGCAGTACTTC. It yields the protein CAISAGTRTYEQYF.

This clonotype has more than one count but fewer than ten. The genes are TRBV6-6 and TRBJ1-2; no definite D call. Germline CDR1 is MNHNY and CDR2 is SVGAGI (reference sequence). This CDR3 spans 12 amino acids. The V end lost 7 bases, the J end lost 2 bases, and 8 bases lay between the germline ends. The chain's CDR3 is CASMFPNYGYTF. Written as DNA, the CDR3 is TGTGCCAGCATGTTTCCCAACTATGGCTACACCTTC.

V is TRBV12-3 or TRBV12-4 and J is TRBJ2-3; D is perhaps TRBD2 (5 bases). V was trimmed by 3 bases and J by 0 bases, leaving 19 bases between them. The CDR3 contains 18 residues. The CDR3 loop reads CASSFPFLPAVSTDTQYF. The CDR3 coding sequence is TGTGCCAGCAGTTTCCCCTTTCTCCCAGCGGTTAGCACAGATACGCAGTATTTT.